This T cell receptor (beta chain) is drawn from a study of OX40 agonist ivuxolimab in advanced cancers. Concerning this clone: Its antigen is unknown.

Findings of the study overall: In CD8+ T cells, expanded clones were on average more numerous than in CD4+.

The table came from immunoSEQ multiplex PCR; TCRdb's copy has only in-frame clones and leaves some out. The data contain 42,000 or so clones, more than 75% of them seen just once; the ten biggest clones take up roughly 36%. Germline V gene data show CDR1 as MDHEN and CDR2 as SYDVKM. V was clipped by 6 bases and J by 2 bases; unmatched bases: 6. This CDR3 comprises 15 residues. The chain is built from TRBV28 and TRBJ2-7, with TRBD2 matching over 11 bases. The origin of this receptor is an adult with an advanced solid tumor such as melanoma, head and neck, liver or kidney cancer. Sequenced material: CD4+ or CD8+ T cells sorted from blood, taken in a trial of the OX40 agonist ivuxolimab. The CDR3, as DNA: TGTGCCAGCAGCCAGGGACTAGCGGAGACCTACGAGCAGTACTTC. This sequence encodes CASSQGLAETYEQYF.